Listed below are T cell receptor beta chains from one sample, sequenced in a study of blood T cells in healthy people across ages. TCRdb used MiXCR to reprocess the 5' RACE reads, holding one entry per CDR3 protein. The sample shows fewer than 2,000,000 distinct CDR3 sequences, 34% of them seen only once. Sequenced material: blood. These receptors all stem from a woman aged 25 to 39 in good health. The CDR3 runs from the conserved cysteine through the conserved F or W. Each record gives: CDR3 DNA, CDR3 protein, J gene, clone size, V gene, D gene. D genes are given only for firm matches. Part of the rows lack a size; the others show once, few, many or a class for expanded clones.

CDR3nt: TGTGCCAGCAGCCGAACCGGTTGGGGCCGAAGGGATACGCAGTATTTT; CDR3aa: CASSRTGWGRRDTQYF; j_gene: TRBJ2-3; abundance: NA; v_gene: TRBV7-3; d_gene: NA
CDR3nt: TGCAGTGCTAGAGATAGAGGGGTTTCCTACGAGCAGTACTTC; CDR3aa: CSARDRGVSYEQYF; j_gene: TRBJ2-7; abundance: NA; v_gene: TRBV20-1; d_gene: NA
CDR3nt: TGTGCCAGCAGTGACCCCCGTGGGGCAGATACGCAGTATTTT; CDR3aa: CASSDPRGADTQYF; j_gene: TRBJ2-3; abundance: NA; v_gene: TRBV25-1; d_gene: NA
CDR3nt: TGTGCCACGGGAGGGGAGACCCAGTACTTC; CDR3aa: CATGGETQYF; j_gene: TRBJ2-5; abundance: many; v_gene: TRBV6-5; d_gene: TRBD2
CDR3nt: TGCAGCGTATACGGGACCCTGGTGCCACACAATGAGCAGTTCTTC; CDR3aa: CSVYGTLVPHNEQFF; j_gene: TRBJ2-1; abundance: NA; v_gene: TRBV29-1; d_gene: NA
CDR3nt: TGTGCCAGCAGTTACTCGACGGGGCAGATGGGGGGAACCGGGGAGCTGTTTTTT; CDR3aa: CASSYSTGQMGGTGELFF; j_gene: TRBJ2-2; abundance: few; v_gene: TRBV6-5; d_gene: NA
CDR3nt: TGTGCCAGCAGCTTAACGACTAGCGGGGTGATGGTTACGCAGTATTTT; CDR3aa: CASSLTTSGVMVTQYF; j_gene: TRBJ2-3; abundance: few; v_gene: TRBV7-3; d_gene: TRBD2
CDR3nt: TGCAGTGCTAGTCATGGACTAGTCCCCACAGATACGCAGTATTTT; CDR3aa: CSASHGLVPTDTQYF; j_gene: TRBJ2-3; abundance: NA; v_gene: TRBV20-1; d_gene: TRBD2
CDR3nt: TGTGCCAGCAGCCATCACGGGAGGAACTATGGCTACACCTTC; CDR3aa: CASSHHGRNYGYTF; j_gene: TRBJ1-2; abundance: few; v_gene: TRBV28; d_gene: NA
CDR3nt: TGTGCAAGATTGAACGCTGAAGCTTTCTTT; CDR3aa: CARLNAEAFF; j_gene: TRBJ1-1; abundance: NA; v_gene: TRBV12-2; d_gene: NA
CDR3nt: TGTGCCAGCAGCTTAGAGGTAGCCTATTACCAAGAGACCCAGTACTTC; CDR3aa: CASSLEVAYYQETQYF; j_gene: TRBJ2-5; abundance: NA; v_gene: TRBV7-9; d_gene: NA
CDR3nt: TGTGCCTGGAGTTCCAGACCGGGTCGAGGCTACACCTTC; CDR3aa: CAWSSRPGRGYTF; j_gene: TRBJ1-2; abundance: NA; v_gene: TRBV30; d_gene: NA
CDR3nt: TGTGCCAGCACCAATAGACTCGGAGGACAAGAGACCCAGTACTTC; CDR3aa: CASTNRLGGQETQYF; j_gene: TRBJ2-5; abundance: few; v_gene: TRBV7-2; d_gene: NA
CDR3nt: TGTGCCAGCAGCCCGACAGTTAATAGCAATCAGCCCCAGCATTTT; CDR3aa: CASSPTVNSNQPQHF; j_gene: TRBJ1-5; abundance: NA; v_gene: TRBV2; d_gene: NA
CDR3nt: TGTGCCAGCAGCTTGGACACGGCCCGAGATACGCAGTATTTT; CDR3aa: CASSLDTARDTQYF; j_gene: TRBJ2-3; abundance: many; v_gene: TRBV9; d_gene: NA
CDR3nt: TGTGCCAGCAGTGATAGCGGGGGCGTCTTCAACAATGAGCAGTTCTTC; CDR3aa: CASSDSGGVFNNEQFF; j_gene: TRBJ2-1; abundance: few; v_gene: TRBV2; d_gene: TRBD2
CDR3nt: TGTGCCAGCAGCCAAGTAATCTATGGCTACACCTTC; CDR3aa: CASSQVIYGYTF; j_gene: TRBJ1-2; abundance: few; v_gene: TRBV3-1; d_gene: NA
CDR3nt: TGCAGTGCTAACCCAGCGGGAGATTTGTACAATGAGCAGTTCTTC; CDR3aa: CSANPAGDLYNEQFF; j_gene: TRBJ2-1; abundance: NA; v_gene: TRBV20-1; d_gene: TRBD2
CDR3nt: TGTGCCAGCAGCCCCACGCTTCCGGGACAACGCACAGATACGCAGTATTTT; CDR3aa: CASSPTLPGQRTDTQYF; j_gene: TRBJ2-3; abundance: few; v_gene: TRBV4-2; d_gene: NA
CDR3nt: TGCGCCAGCAGCGTAAACCCTAGCGGGGGGGCCTCCTACGAGCAGTACTTC; CDR3aa: CASSVNPSGGASYEQYF; j_gene: TRBJ2-7; abundance: few; v_gene: TRBV5-1; d_gene: TRBD2
CDR3nt: TGTGCCAGCTCACCATCGGAGAGGCAAATAGGTTCACCCCTCCACTTT; CDR3aa: CASSPSERQIGSPLHF; j_gene: TRBJ1-6; abundance: few; v_gene: TRBV18; d_gene: NA
CDR3nt: TGTGCCAGCAGCCAAGATAGGGAAAGTCAAAACTATGGCTACACCTTC; CDR3aa: CASSQDRESQNYGYTF; j_gene: TRBJ1-2; abundance: NA; v_gene: TRBV3-1; d_gene: NA
CDR3nt: TGTGCCAGCAGCTTGCGTAGGTCAAGGGAGACCCAGTACTTC; CDR3aa: CASSLRRSRETQYF; j_gene: TRBJ2-5; abundance: NA; v_gene: TRBV5-6; d_gene: NA
CDR3nt: TGTGCCAGCAGTGAACCTCTCCGGGGGAGAAACTCCTACGAGCAGTACTTC; CDR3aa: CASSEPLRGRNSYEQYF; j_gene: TRBJ2-7; abundance: few; v_gene: TRBV6-4; d_gene: NA
CDR3nt: TGTGCCATCGAGGTGGCCGGGGAGCTGTTTTTT; CDR3aa: CAIEVAGELFF; j_gene: TRBJ2-2; abundance: NA; v_gene: TRBV10-3; d_gene: NA
CDR3nt: TGCAGCGCAGGGACAGGGAGGAACTACGAGCAGTACTTC; CDR3aa: CSAGTGRNYEQYF; j_gene: TRBJ2-7; abundance: NA; v_gene: TRBV29-1; d_gene: TRBD1